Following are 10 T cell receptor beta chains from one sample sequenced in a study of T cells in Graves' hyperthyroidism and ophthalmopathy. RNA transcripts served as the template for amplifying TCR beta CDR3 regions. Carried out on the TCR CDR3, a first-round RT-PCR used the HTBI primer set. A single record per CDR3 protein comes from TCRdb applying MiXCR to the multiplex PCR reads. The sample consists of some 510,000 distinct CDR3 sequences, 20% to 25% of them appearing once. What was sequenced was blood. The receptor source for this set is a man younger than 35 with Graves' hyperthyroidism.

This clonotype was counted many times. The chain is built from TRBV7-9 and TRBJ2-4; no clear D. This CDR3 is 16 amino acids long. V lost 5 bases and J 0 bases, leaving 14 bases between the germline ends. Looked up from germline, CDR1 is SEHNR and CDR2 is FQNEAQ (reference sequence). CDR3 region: CASSTPSALAKNIQYF. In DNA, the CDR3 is TGTGCCAGCAGCACCCCAAGCGCTTTAGCCAAAAACATTCAGTACTTC.

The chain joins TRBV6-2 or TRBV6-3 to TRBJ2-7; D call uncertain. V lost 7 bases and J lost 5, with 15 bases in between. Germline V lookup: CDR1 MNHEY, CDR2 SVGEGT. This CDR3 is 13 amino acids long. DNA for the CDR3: TGTGCCAGCACGAATCTCTGGGCTCACGAGCAGTACTTC. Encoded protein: CASTNLWAHEQYF.

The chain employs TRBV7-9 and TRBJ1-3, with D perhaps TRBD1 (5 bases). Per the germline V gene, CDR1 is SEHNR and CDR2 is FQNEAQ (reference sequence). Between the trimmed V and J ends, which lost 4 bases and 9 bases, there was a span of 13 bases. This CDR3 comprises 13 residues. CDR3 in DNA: TGTGCCAGCAGCTCGGGGCCGAGGGGCACCATATATTTT. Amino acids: CASSSGPRGTIYF.

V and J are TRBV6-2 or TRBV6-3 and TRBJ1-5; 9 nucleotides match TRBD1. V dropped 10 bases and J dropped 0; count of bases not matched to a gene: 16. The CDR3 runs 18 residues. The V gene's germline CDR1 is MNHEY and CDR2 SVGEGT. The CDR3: CATPGQGPFRHSNQPQHF. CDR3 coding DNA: TGTGCCACACCGGGACAGGGCCCGTTTCGCCATAGCAATCAGCCCCAGCATTTT.

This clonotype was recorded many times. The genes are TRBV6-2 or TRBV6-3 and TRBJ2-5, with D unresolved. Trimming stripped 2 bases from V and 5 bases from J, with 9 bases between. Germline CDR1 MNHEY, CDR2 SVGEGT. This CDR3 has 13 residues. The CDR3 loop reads CASSYGRSETQYF. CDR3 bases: TGTGCCAGCAGTTACGGGCGTTCGGAGACCCAGTACTTC.

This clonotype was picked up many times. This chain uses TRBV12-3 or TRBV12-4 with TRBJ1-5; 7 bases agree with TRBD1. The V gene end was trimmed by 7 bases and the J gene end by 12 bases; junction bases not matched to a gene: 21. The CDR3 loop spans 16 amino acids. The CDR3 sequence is CASTQRQGTSPERQHF. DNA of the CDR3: TGTGCCAGCACTCAAAGACAGGGAACCTCCCCAGAGCGCCAGCATTTT.

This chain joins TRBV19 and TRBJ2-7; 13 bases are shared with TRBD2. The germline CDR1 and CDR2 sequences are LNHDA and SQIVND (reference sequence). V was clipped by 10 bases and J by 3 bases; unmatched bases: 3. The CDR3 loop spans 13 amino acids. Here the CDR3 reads CATRTSGGYEQYF. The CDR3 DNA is TGTGCCACTAGGACTAGCGGGGGCTACGAGCAGTACTTC.

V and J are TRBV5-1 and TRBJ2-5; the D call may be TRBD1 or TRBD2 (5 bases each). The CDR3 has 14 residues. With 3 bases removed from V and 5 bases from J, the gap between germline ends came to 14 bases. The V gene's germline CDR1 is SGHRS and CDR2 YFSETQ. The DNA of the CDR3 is TGCGCCAGCAGCTCCCGGGGCCCGGCGGAGACCCAGTACTTC. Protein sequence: CASSSRGPAETQYF.

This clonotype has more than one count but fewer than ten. The CDR3 loop reads CSVLKGSGTGELFF. CDR3 coding DNA: TGCAGCGTTCTGAAAGGGAGTGGCACCGGGGAGCTGTTTTTT. The V call is TRBV29-1, the J call TRBJ2-2, with D perhaps TRBD2 (5 bases). The ends were cut back, 5 bases at V and 4 bases at J, with 14 bases in the middle. CDR3 length: 14 amino acids. Germline CDR1 and CDR2: SQVTM and ANQGSEA.

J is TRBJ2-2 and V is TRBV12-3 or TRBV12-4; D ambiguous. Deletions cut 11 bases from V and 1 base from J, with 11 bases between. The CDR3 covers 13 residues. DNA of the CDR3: TGTGCCGTCAGAAGAGGGAACACCGGGGAGCTGTTTTTT. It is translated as CAVRRGNTGELFF.